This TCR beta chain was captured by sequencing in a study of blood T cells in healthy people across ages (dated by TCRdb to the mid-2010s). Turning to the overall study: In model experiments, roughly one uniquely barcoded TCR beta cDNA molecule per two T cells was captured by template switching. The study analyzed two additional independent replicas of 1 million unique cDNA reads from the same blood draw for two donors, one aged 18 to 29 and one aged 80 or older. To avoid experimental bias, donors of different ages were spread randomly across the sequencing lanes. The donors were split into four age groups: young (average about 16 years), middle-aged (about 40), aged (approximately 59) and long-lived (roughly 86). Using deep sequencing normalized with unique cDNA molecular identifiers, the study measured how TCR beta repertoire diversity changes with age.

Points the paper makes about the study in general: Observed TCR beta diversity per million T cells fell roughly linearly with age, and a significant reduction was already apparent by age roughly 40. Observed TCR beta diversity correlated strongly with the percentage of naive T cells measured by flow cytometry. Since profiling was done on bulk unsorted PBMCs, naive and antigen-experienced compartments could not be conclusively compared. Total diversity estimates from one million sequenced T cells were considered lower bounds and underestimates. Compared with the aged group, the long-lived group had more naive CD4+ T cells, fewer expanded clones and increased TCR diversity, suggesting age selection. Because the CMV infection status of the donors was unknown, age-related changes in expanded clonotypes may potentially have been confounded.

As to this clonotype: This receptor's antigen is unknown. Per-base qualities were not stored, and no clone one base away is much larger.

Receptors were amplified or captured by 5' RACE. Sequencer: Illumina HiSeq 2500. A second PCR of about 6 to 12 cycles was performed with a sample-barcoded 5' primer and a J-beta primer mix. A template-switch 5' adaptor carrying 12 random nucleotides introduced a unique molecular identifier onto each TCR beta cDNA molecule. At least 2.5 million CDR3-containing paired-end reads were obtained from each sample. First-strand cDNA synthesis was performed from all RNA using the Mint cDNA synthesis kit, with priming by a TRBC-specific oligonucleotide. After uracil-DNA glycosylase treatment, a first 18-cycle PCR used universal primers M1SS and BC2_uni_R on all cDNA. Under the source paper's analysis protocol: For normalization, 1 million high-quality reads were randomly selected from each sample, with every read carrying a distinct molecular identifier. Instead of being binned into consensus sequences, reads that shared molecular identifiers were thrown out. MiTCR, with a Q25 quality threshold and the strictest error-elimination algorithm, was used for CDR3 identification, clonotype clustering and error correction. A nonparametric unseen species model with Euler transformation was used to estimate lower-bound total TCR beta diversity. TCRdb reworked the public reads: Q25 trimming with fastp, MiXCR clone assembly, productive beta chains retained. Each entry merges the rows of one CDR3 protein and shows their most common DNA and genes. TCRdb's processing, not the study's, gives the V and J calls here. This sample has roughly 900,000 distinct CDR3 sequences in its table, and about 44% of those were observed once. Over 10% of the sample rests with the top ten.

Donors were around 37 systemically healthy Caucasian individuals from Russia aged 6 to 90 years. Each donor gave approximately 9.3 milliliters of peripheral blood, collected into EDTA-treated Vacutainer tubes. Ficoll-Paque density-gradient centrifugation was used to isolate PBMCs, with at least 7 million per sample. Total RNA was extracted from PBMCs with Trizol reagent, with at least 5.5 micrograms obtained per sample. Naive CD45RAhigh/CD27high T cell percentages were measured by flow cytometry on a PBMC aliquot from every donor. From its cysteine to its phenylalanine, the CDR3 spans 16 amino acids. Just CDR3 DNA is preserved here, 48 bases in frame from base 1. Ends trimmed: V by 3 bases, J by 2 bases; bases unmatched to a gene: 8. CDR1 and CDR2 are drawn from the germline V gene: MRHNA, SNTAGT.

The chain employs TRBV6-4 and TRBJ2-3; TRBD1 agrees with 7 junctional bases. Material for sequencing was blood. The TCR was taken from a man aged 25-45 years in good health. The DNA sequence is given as TGTGCCAGCAGTGAATCTGGACAGGACCCCACAGATACGCAGTATTTT. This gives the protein CASSESGQDPTDTQYF.